This paragraph covers one T cell receptor (beta chain) sequence. The data were produced by immunoSEQ multiplex PCR, yet TCRdb's version contains in-frame clones alone and is incomplete. The sample carries about 120,000 clones, 70% to 80% recorded once. Trimming cost V 6 bases and J 2 bases, with 15 bases left between them. From germline, CDR1 is SGHTA and CDR2 FQGNSA. CDR3 length: 15 amino acids. This sample was included in a study of blood T cell repertoires in COVID-19. About the study: Some COVID-19 samples were acute and others convalescent; all came from the United States, Italy and Spain.

The chain employs TRBV7-2 and TRBJ2-3; D is unresolved. The origin of this receptor is a man aged 65-85 years with acute or convalescent COVID-19. The sequencing sample was made of peripheral blood. CDR3 amino acids: CASSFSPRYTDTQYF. The CDR3 nucleotides read TGTGCCAGCAGTTTTAGCCCCCGGTACACAGATACGCAGTATTTT. The complete variable domain, with remaining parts taken from reference TRBV7-2 and TRBJ2-3, reads GAGVSQSPSNKVTEKGKDVELRCDPISGHTALYWYRQSLGQGLEFLIYFQGNSAPDKSGLPSDRFSAERTGGSVSTLTIQRTQQEDSAVYLCASSFSPRYTDTQYFGPGTRLTVL.